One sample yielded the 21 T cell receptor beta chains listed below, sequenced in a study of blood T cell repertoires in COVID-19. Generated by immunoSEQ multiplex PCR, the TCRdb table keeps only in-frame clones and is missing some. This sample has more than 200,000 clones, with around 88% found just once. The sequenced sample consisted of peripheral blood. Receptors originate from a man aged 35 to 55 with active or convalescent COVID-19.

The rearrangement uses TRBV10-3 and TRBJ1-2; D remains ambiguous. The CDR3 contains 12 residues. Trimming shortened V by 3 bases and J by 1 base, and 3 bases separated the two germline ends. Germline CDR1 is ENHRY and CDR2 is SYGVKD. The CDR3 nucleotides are TGTGCCATCAGTGACAATAACTATGGCTACACCTTC. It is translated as CAISDNNYGYTF.

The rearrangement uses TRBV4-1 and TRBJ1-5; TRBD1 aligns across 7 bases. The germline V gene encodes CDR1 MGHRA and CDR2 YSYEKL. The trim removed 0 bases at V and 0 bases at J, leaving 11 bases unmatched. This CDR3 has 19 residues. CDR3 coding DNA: TGCGCCAGCAGCCAAGATCGTACCGGGACAGAAATTAGCAATCAGCCCCAGCATTTT. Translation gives CASSQDRTGTEISNQPQHF.

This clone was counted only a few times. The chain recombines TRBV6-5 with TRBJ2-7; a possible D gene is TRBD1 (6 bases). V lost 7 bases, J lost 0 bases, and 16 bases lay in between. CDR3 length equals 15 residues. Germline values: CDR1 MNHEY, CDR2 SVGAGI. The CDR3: CASNPSGAGSYEQYF. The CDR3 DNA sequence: TGTGCCAGCAACCCCTCAGGGGCAGGCTCCTACGAGCAGTACTTC.

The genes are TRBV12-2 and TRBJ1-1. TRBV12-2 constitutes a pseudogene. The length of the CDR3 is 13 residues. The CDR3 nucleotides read TGTGCAAGTCGCTTCGGAGAAAATCCTGAAGCTTTCTTT. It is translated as CASRFGENPEAFF.

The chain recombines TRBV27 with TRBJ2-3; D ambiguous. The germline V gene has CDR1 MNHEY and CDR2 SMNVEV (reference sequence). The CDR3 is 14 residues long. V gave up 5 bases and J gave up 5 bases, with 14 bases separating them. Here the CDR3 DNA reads TGTGCCAGCAGTCCGATCGCGGATAGAGATACGCAGTATTTT. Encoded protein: CASSPIADRDTQYF.

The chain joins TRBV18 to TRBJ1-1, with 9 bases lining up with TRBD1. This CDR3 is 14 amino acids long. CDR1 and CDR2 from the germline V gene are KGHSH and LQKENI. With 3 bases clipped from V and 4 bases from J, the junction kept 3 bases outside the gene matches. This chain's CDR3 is CASSPWDRVTEAFF. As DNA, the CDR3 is TGTGCCAGCTCACCTTGGGACAGGGTCACTGAAGCTTTCTTT.

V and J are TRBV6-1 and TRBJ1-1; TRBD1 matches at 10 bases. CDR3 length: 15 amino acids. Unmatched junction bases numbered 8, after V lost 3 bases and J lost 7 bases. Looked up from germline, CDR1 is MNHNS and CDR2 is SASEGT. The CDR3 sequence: CASSDTGTGALEAFF. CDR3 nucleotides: TGTGCCAGCAGTGACACCGGGACAGGGGCCCTTGAAGCTTTCTTT.

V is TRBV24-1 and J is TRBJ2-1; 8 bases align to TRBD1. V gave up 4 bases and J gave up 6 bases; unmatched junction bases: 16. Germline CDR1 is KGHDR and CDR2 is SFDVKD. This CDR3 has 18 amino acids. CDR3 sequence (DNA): TGTGCCACCAGTGACATAAGGGATCGGACAGGGAAGGGCAATGAGCAGTTCTTC. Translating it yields CATSDIRDRTGKGNEQFF.

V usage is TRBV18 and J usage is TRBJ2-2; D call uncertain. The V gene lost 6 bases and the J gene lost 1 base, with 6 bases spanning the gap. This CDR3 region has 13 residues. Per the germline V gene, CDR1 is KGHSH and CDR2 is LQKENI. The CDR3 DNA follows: TGTGCCAGCTCGGGCAGGAACACCGGGGAGCTGTTTTTT. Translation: CASSGRNTGELFF. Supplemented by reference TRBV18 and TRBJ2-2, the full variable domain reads NAGVMQNPRHLVRRRGQEARLRCSPMKGHSHVYWYRQLPEEGLKFMVYLQKENIIDESGMPKERFSAEFPKEGPSILRIQQVVRGDSAAYFCASSGRNTGELFFGEGSRLTVL.

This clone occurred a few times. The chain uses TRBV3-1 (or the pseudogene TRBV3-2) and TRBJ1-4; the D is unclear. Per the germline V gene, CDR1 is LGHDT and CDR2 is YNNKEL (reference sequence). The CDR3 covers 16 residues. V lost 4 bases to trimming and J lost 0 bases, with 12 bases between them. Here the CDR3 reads CASSPRAGATNEKLFF. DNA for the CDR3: TGTGCCAGCAGCCCCCGAGCGGGTGCAACTAATGAAAAACTGTTTTTT.

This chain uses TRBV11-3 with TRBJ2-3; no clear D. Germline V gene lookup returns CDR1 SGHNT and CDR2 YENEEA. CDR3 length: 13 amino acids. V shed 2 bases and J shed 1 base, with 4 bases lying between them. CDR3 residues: CASSLQGTDTQYF. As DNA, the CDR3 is TGTGCCAGCAGCTTACAGGGCACAGATACGCAGTATTTT.

CDR3 loop: CASSYMLTNEQYF. DNA for the CDR3: TGTGCCAGCAGTTACATGCTGACTAACGAGCAGTACTTC. The rearrangement joins TRBV6-2 or TRBV6-3 to TRBJ2-7; a weak D match, TRBD2 (5 bases). Germline CDR1 is MNHEY and CDR2 is SVGEGT. V was clipped by 2 bases and J by 5 bases, with 10 bases between them. The CDR3 covers 13 residues.

CDR3 in DNA: TGTGCCAGCCGCTACAGGGAGGGGTACGAGCAGTACTTC. This gives the protein CASRYREGYEQYF. The rearrangement uses TRBV6-5 and TRBJ2-7; possible D gene TRBD2, 7 bases. Per the germline V gene, CDR1 is MNHEY and CDR2 is SVGAGI. The CDR3 covers 13 residues. Trimming took 8 bases from V and 4 from J, leaving 15 bases between them.

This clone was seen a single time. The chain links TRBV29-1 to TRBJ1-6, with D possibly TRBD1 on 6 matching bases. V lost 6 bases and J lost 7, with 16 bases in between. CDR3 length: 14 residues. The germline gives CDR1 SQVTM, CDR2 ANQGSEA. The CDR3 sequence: CSVATGSKNSPLHF. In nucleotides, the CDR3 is TGCAGCGTGGCTACAGGGTCCAAAAATTCACCCCTCCACTTT.

CDR3 coding DNA: TGTGCCAGCAGCCGCCGACACCTGAACACTGAAGCTTTCTTT. This sequence encodes CASSRRHLNTEAFF. The V call is TRBV5-6, the J call TRBJ1-1; no reliable D call. Germline-derived CDR1 and CDR2 are SGHDT and YYEEEE. The germline V and J ends were trimmed by 4 bases and 0 bases, with 10 bases remaining between them. The CDR3 spans 14 residues. Together with reference TRBV5-6 and TRBJ1-1, the CDR3 gives the full variable domain: DAGVTQSPTHLIKTRGQQVTLRCSPKSGHDTVSWYQQALGQGPQFIFQYYEEEERQRGNFPDRFSGHQFPNYSSELNVNALLLGDSALYLCASSRRHLNTEAFFGQGTRLTVV.

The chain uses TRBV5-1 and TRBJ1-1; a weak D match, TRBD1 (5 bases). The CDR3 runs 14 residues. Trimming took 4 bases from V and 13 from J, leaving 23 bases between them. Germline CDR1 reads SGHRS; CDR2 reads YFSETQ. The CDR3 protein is CASSHGQTSSWGFF. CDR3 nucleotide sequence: TGCGCCAGCAGCCACGGACAAACCTCATCGTGGGGTTTCTTT. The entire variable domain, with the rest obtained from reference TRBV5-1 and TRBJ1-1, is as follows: KAGVTQTPRYLIKTRGQQVTLSCSPISGHRSVSWYQQTPGQGLQFLFEYFSETQRNKGNFPGRFSGRQFSNSRSEMNVSTLELGDSALYLCASSHGQTSSWGFFGQGTRLTVV.

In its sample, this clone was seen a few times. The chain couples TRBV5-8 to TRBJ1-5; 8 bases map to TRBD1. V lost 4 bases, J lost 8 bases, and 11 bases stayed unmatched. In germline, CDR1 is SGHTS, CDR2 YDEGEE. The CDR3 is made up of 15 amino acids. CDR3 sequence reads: CASSPYRTGFEPQHF. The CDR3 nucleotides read TGTGCCAGCAGCCCATATAGGACAGGGTTTGAGCCCCAGCATTTT.

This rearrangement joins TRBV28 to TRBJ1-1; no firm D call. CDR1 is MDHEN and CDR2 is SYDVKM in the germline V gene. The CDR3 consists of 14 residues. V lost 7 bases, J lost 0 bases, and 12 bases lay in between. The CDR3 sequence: CASTTPPVNTEAFF. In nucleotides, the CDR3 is TGTGCCAGCACTACTCCACCGGTGAACACTGAAGCTTTCTTT.

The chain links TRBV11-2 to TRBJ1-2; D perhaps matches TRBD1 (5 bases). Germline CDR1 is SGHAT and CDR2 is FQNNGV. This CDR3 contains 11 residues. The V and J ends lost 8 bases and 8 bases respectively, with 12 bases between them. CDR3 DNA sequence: TGTGCCAGCGGGGGGAGTCTGGGCTACACCTTC. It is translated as CASGGSLGYTF. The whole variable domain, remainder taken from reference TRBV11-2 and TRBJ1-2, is EAGVAQSPRYKIIEKRQSVAFWCNPISGHATLYWYQQILGQGPKLLIQFQNNGVVDDSQLPKDRFSAERLKGVDSTLKIQPAKLEDSAVYLCASGGSLGYTFGSGTRLTVV.

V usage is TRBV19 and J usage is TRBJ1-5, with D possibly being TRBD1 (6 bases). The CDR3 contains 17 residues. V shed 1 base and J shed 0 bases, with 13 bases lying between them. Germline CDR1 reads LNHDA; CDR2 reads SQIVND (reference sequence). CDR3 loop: CASSIVPRGYSNQPQHF. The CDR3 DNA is TGTGCCAGTAGTATAGTTCCCAGGGGCTATAGCAATCAGCCCCAGCATTTT.

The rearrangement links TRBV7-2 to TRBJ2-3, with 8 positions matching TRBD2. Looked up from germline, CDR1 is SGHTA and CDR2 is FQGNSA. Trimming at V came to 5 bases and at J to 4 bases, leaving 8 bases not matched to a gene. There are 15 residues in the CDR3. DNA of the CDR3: TGTGCCAGCAGCATAGGGACTAGTAGGCCAGATACGCAGTATTTT. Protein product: CASSIGTSRPDTQYF.